Following are 15 T cell receptor beta chains from one sample sequenced in a study of radiotherapy plus CTLA-4 blockade in lung cancer. The protocol was immunoSEQ multiplex PCR, while the TCRdb copy is restricted to in-frame clones and leaves out a portion. The sample lists tens of thousands of clones; roughly 80% were seen once. The specimen comprised peripheral blood, sampled from a patient treated with radiotherapy plus ipilimumab. The receptors originated from a human donor with non-small cell lung cancer who had a complete response to radiotherapy plus ipilimumab.

This chain's CDR3 is CASKEVYSGNTIYF. The CDR3 nucleotides read TGTGCCAGCAAAGAGGTTTACTCTGGAAACACCATATATTTT. The V and J genes are TRBV6-5 and TRBJ1-3; D gene uncertain. This CDR3 is 14 amino acids long. Germline loops: CDR1 MNHEY, CDR2 SVGAGI. V shed 7 bases and J shed 0 bases, with 10 bases lying between them.

This sequence joins TRBV7-6 and TRBJ2-3; 10 nucleotides agree with TRBD2. The V gene end was trimmed by 5 bases and the J gene end by 0 bases; junction bases not matched to a gene: 2. This CDR3 region has 15 residues. Germline-derived CDR1 and CDR2 are SGHVS and FNYEAQ. The CDR3 DNA follows: TGTGCCAGCAGCCAACTAGCGGGGAGCACAGATACGCAGTATTTT. This sequence encodes CASSQLAGSTDTQYF.

The chain links TRBV19 to TRBJ2-3; 8 bases agree with TRBD2. V dropped 1 base and J dropped 1; count of bases not matched to a gene: 7. CDR3 size: 17 residues. The V gene's germline CDR1 is LNHDA and CDR2 SQIVND (reference sequence). Written as DNA, the CDR3 is TGTGCCAGTAGTATAGTCTCGATGCGGGGGGGCACAGATACGCAGTATTTT. Its protein is CASSIVSMRGGTDTQYF.

V is TRBV10-3 and J is TRBJ2-5, with 9 bases fitting TRBD1. The CDR3 covers 16 residues. Germline CDR1 ENHRY, CDR2 SYGVKD. V lost 1 base and J lost 4; bases outside the gene matches: 7. CDR3 nucleotide sequence: TGTGCCATCAGTGAGTGGGGACAGGGCAGAGGAGAGACCCAGTACTTC. Amino acids: CAISEWGQGRGETQYF.

V usage is TRBV5-1 and J usage is TRBJ2-7; 8 bases are a match to TRBD1. From germline, CDR1 is SGHRS and CDR2 YFSETQ. Trimming removed 2 bases from V and 7 bases from J; junction bases left unmatched: 5. The CDR3 covers 13 residues. CDR3 region: CASSFRTGKEQYF. CDR3 bases: TGCGCCAGCAGCTTCCGGACAGGGAAAGAGCAGTACTTC.

This clone was found a few times. The chain has TRBV2 and TRBJ1-5; D is unclear. The germline V gene has CDR1 SNHLY and CDR2 FYNNEI. The CDR3 contains 15 residues. Trimming took off 1 base at V and 1 base at J, with 8 bases between the two ends. The CDR3 sequence: CASSEDVRSNQPQHF. Here the CDR3 DNA reads TGTGCCAGCAGTGAAGATGTCCGGAGCAATCAGCCCCAGCATTTT.

The chain employs TRBV7-2 and TRBJ2-2; 7 positions match TRBD1. This CDR3 contains 15 residues. J lost 0 bases, V lost 6 bases, and 4 bases had no gene match. The germline V gene encodes CDR1 SGHTA and CDR2 FQGNSA. The CDR3 DNA follows: TGTGCCAGCAGAGTCGGGACAGCGAACACCGGGGAGCTGTTTTTT. Translated: CASRVGTANTGELFF.

The J gene is TRBJ1-1, the V gene TRBV9; D may be TRBD1 (5 bases). The CDR3 length is 13 residues. Germline CDR1 reads SGDLS; CDR2 reads YYNGEE. The V and J ends lost 3 bases and 4 bases respectively, with 10 bases between them. The CDR3 is CASSAGTGTEAFF. The CDR3, as DNA: TGTGCCAGCAGCGCCGGGACTGGCACTGAAGCTTTCTTT.

The chain uses TRBV10-3 and TRBJ2-1, with TRBD2 identical over 14 bases. V was pared by 7 bases and J by 7 bases, with 6 bases of the junction left unmatched. The CDR3 is 15 amino acids. The germline CDR1 and CDR2 sequences are ENHRY and SYGVKD. CDR3 nucleotides: TGTGCCATCATCCGGACTAGCGGGGGGTTAAATGAGCAGTTCTTC. Translated, it gives CAIIRTSGGLNEQFF.

The chain recombines TRBV18 with TRBJ1-1; 8 bases map to TRBD1. In germline, CDR1 is KGHSH, CDR2 LQKENI. The V and J ends lost 3 bases and 7 bases, in that order; junction bases with no gene match: 7. This CDR3 spans 14 amino acids. The CDR3 here is CASSPTAGQGEAFF. Here the CDR3 DNA reads TGTGCCAGCTCACCGACAGCCGGACAGGGTGAAGCTTTCTTT.

The V gene is TRBV19, the J gene TRBJ2-3, with D perhaps TRBD2 (6 bases). The V and J ends lost 6 bases and 1 base respectively, with 14 bases between them. This CDR3 is 15 amino acids long. Germline V gene sequence: CDR1 LNHDA, CDR2 SQIVND (reference sequence). The CDR3 region has the DNA TGTGCCAGTAGCCGACTAGACCCGGGCACAGATACGCAGTATTTT. Its protein product is CASSRLDPGTDTQYF.

The chain joins TRBV19 to TRBJ2-1, with 10 positions matching TRBD2. Germline loops: CDR1 LNHDA, CDR2 SQIVND (reference sequence). The V and J ends lost 7 bases and 4 bases, in that order; junction bases with no gene match: 10. The length of the CDR3 is 16 residues. In nucleotides, the CDR3 is TGTGCCAGTACTCGCACAACTAGCGGGGTTTACAATGAGCAGTTCTTC. It translates to CASTRTTSGVYNEQFF.

The count of this clone is one. The chain employs TRBV7-2 and TRBJ2-5, with 7 nucleotides matching TRBD1. The CDR3 spans 17 residues. CDR1 is SGHTA and CDR2 is FQGNSA in the germline V gene. V gave up 4 bases and J gave up 0 bases; unmatched junction bases: 11. CDR3 sequence: CASSSQGQRNHQETQYF. CDR3 DNA: TGTGCCAGCAGCTCCCAGGGACAGCGGAATCACCAAGAGACCCAGTACTTC.

The chain combines TRBV7-2 with TRBJ1-1, with 10 nucleotides matching TRBD1. Trimming cost V 3 bases and J 3 bases; bases outside gene matches: 4. The CDR3 runs 15 residues. The germline gives CDR1 SGHTA, CDR2 FQGNSA. The CDR3 DNA follows: TGTGCCAGCAGCTTTTCCGGGACAGGGGACACTGAAGCTTTCTTT. Its translation: CASSFSGTGDTEAFF. Full variable domain (rest looked up from reference TRBV7-2 and TRBJ1-1): GAGVSQSPSNKVTEKGKDVELRCDPISGHTALYWYRQSLGQGLEFLIYFQGNSAPDKSGLPSDRFSAERTGGSVSTLTIQRTQQEDSAVYLCASSFSGTGDTEAFFGQGTRLTVV.

The chain joins TRBV25-1 to TRBJ2-5; the D is unclear. The CDR3 extends over 12 amino acids. V was shortened by 2 bases and J by 5 bases, with 6 bases between the two germline ends. Germline V gene lookup returns CDR1 MGHDK and CDR2 SYGVNS. CDR3 nucleotides: TGTGCCAGCAGTGAACGTCCGGAGACCCAGTACTTC. It codes for CASSERPETQYF.